The following is a T cell receptor (beta chain) sequence with its context. The entry originates in a study of blood T cell repertoires in COVID-19. Study overall: Researchers got acute and convalescent COVID-19 samples from the United States, Italy and Spain.

V was pared by 1 base and J by 9 bases, with 12 bases between. This CDR3 spans 14 amino acids. Germline loops: CDR1 SGHVS, CDR2 FQNEAQ. Sequenced by immunoSEQ multiplex PCR; TCRdb stores in-frame clones only, minus some. The sample contains fewer than 350,000 clones, roughly 91% of which appear only once. The age range of participants was about 18 to 100 years, with residence in roughly 25 US areas. Cohorts were assigned according to the clinical history that participants reported. Source material: PBMCs or T cells enriched from blood (not recorded which). This TCR was sampled from a woman aged 35 to 49 with acute COVID-19. The rearrangement joins TRBV7-8 to TRBJ1-4; D not resolved. The CDR3 nucleotides read TGTGCCAGCAGCTTAGGGCCAGACATGAAAAAACTGTTTTTT. It translates to CASSLGPDMKKLFF.